A single sample gave rise to the 32 T cell receptor beta chains below, sequenced in a study of patients and donors after allogeneic stem cell transplantation. TCRdb re-called the RT-PCR reads through MiXCR, storing one row per CDR3 protein. Of about 160,000 distinct CDR3 sequences in the sample, approximately 40% are singletons; the top ten hold around half. Sample: blood, either unsorted or a sorted T cell fraction (not recorded which). These receptors all come from a human donor who was either an allogeneic HSCT recipient or a stem cell or donor lymphocyte infusion donor (not recorded which). It is not recorded whose cells these are; they may come from a transplant donor.

This clonotype was counted between two and nine times. The chain carries TRBV28 and TRBJ1-5; TRBD1 agrees at 8 bases. There are 16 residues in the CDR3. Losses at the gene ends were 1 base for V and 6 bases for J; bases not matched to a gene: 8. CDR1 is MDHEN and CDR2 is SYDVKM in the germline V gene. CDR3: CASSLSWTGSVQPQHF. CDR3 in DNA: TGTGCCAGCAGTTTATCCTGGACAGGGTCGGTTCAGCCCCAGCATTTT.

V gene TRBV29-1 combines with J gene TRBJ1-2; D unresolved. V lost 1 base to trimming and J lost 2 bases, with 8 bases between them. Germline CDR1 is SQVTM and CDR2 is ANQGSEA. The CDR3 runs to 13 residues. CDR3 DNA: TGCAGCGTTGAAGCTTCGAGGAACTATGGCTACACCTTC. Protein: CSVEASRNYGYTF.

This sequence joins TRBV12-3 or TRBV12-4 and TRBJ2-6; possible D gene TRBD1, 5 bases. V was clipped by 6 bases and J by 4 bases, with 13 bases between them. This CDR3 spans 15 amino acids. The CDR3: CASSSGKAGANVLTF. The CDR3 DNA sequence: TGTGCCAGCAGCTCAGGGAAGGCAGGGGCCAACGTCCTGACTTTC.

The chain recombines TRBV20-1 with TRBJ2-2; TRBD2 might be the D (5 bases). The CDR3 runs 14 residues. Germline V gene sequence: CDR1 DFQATT, CDR2 SNEGSKA (reference sequence). Between the trimmed V and J ends, which lost 3 bases and 3 bases, there was a span of 11 bases. Here the CDR3 DNA reads TGCAGTGCTAGCTACGACTATCACACCGGGGAGCTGTTTTTT. Protein: CSASYDYHTGELFF.

Only a few counts were recorded for this clonotype. The V and J genes are TRBV5-5 and TRBJ1-4; D unclear. Looked up from germline, CDR1 is SGHKS and CDR2 is YYEKEE (reference sequence). With 4 bases removed from V and 8 bases from J, the gap between germline ends came to 6 bases. The CDR3 covers 11 residues. CDR3 region: CASSGLEKLFF. The CDR3 coding sequence is TGTGCCAGCAGCGGACTAGAAAAACTGTTTTTT.

This CDR3 is CAWRSPMNHEQFF. The CDR3 DNA reads TGTGCCTGGAGATCTCCCATGAACCATGAGCAGTTCTTC. The chain joins TRBV30 to TRBJ2-1; D remains ambiguous. V lost 3 bases, J lost 8 bases, and 14 bases lay in between. CDR1 GTSNPN and CDR2 SVGIG come from the germline V gene (reference sequence). CDR3 size: 13 residues.

The rearrangement links TRBV12-3 or TRBV12-4 to TRBJ2-2, with 10 bases identical to TRBD1. Germline trimming cut 1 base from V and 6 bases from J; bases unmatched to any gene: 2. This CDR3 contains 15 residues. CDR3 nucleotide sequence: TGTGCCAGCAGTTTAGGGGACAGGGGCGCCGGGGAGCTGTTTTTT. Translated: CASSLGDRGAGELFF.

The chain links TRBV24-1 to TRBJ2-3; 9 bases are shared with TRBD2. Trimming at V came to 6 bases and at J to 1 base, leaving 4 bases not matched to a gene. The CDR3 has 15 residues. Germline V gene data show CDR1 as KGHDR and CDR2 as SFDVKD. The CDR3, as DNA: TGTGCCACCAGTCCCGAGCGGGGGGGCACAGATACGCAGTATTTT. This translates into CATSPERGGTDTQYF.

The rearrangement uses TRBV4-2 and TRBJ1-1; TRBD1 matches at 8 bases. Germline lookup yields CDR1 LGHNA and CDR2 YNFKEQ. The CDR3 sequence is 16 residues long. The V and J ends lost 0 bases and 8 bases, in that order; junction bases with no gene match: 11. In DNA, the CDR3 is TGTGCCAGCAGCCAAGAGTACAGGGGGAGTGCTTGGGAAGCTTTCTTT. It codes for CASSQEYRGSAWEAFF.

This clonotype occurred a few times. The chain has TRBV24-1 and TRBJ2-1, with TRBD1 matching 7 bases. CDR1 and CDR2 (germline): KGHDR, SFDVKD. The CDR3 is 17 amino acids. Trimming took 3 bases from V and 7 from J; bases not matched to a gene: 14. The CDR3 sequence is CATSDHTRTGGKNEQFF. Here the CDR3 DNA reads TGTGCCACCAGTGATCACACCCGGACAGGCGGAAAGAATGAGCAGTTCTTC.

The chain is built from TRBV5-6 and TRBJ1-2; D is perhaps TRBD1 (5 bases). The CDR3 extends over 15 amino acids. Germline CDR1 reads SGHDT; CDR2 reads YYEEEE. The germline V and J ends were trimmed by 5 bases and 4 bases, with 18 bases remaining between them. CDR3 region: CASRGLAREAYGYTF. CDR3 DNA: TGTGCCAGCAGGGGGTTGGCCAGGGAGGCCTATGGCTACACCTTC.

This chain joins TRBV20-1 and TRBJ1-5; unclear D gene. Germline V gene lookup returns CDR1 DFQATT and CDR2 SNEGSKA (reference sequence). The CDR3 sequence is 17 residues long. V gave up 2 bases and J gave up 2 bases, with 19 bases separating them. Here the CDR3 DNA reads TGCAGTGCTAGACTTGACGTGGGCAGTATTGGCAATCAGCCCCAGCATTTT. Translating gives CSARLDVGSIGNQPQHF.

The chain combines TRBV5-1 with TRBJ2-1, with TRBD2 identical over 10 bases. V shed 0 bases and J 7 bases; nucleotides not matched to a gene: 7. The CDR3 has 16 amino acids. Germline CDR1 reads SGHRS; CDR2 reads YFSETQ. The DNA of the CDR3 is TGCGCCAGCAGCTTGGCCACTAGCGGGGCTGGGAATGAGCAGTTCTTC. Protein product: CASSLATSGAGNEQFF.

This clonotype was seen a few times. This sequence joins TRBV2 and TRBJ2-7, with 10 bases matching TRBD1. Germline-derived CDR1 and CDR2 are SNHLY and FYNNEI. With 3 bases clipped from V and 4 bases from J, the junction kept 6 bases outside the gene matches. The CDR3 totals 15 residues. CDR3 nucleotides: TGTGCCAGCAGTGAGACAGGGGGCATGGGTTACGAGCAGTACTTC. Amino acids: CASSETGGMGYEQYF.

This clonotype was seen at least ten times. The CDR3 bases are TGTGCCAGCAGTCCTTGGCGGGCCGGGGAGCTGTTTTTT. Translated, it gives CASSPWRAGELFF. The chain employs TRBV12-3 or TRBV12-4 and TRBJ2-2, with D tentatively TRBD2 (5 bases). The CDR3 sequence is 13 residues long. V was trimmed by 5 bases and J by 6 bases, leaving 10 bases between them.

V is TRBV3-1 and J is TRBJ1-5; the D gene is possibly TRBD1 (6 bases). The CDR3 runs 14 residues. Looked up from germline, CDR1 is LGHDT and CDR2 is YNNKEL (reference sequence). V dropped 3 bases and J dropped 2 bases, with 8 bases sitting between them. In DNA form, the CDR3 reads TGTGCCAGCAGCCAGGGGGCTGGCAATCAGCCCCAGCATTTT. Encoded protein: CASSQGAGNQPQHF.

This clonotype was counted a few times. The chain carries TRBV15 and TRBJ1-2; D call uncertain. The CDR3 has 16 amino acids. The germline gives CDR1 LNHNV, CDR2 YYDKDF (reference sequence). The germline V and J ends were trimmed by 1 base and 8 bases, with 20 bases remaining between them. As DNA, the CDR3 is TGTGCCACCAGCAGAGTGGGAGGCAGGCTCATCGGAGGCTACACCTTC. Its translation: CATSRVGGRLIGGYTF.

The V call is TRBV18, the J call TRBJ1-6, with 10 bases matching TRBD1. The CDR3 length is 18 residues. The germline CDR1 and CDR2 sequences are KGHSH and LQKENI. With 3 bases clipped from V and 7 bases from J, the junction kept 12 bases outside the gene matches. CDR3 region: CASSPMSSTGGMNSPLHF. As DNA, the CDR3 is TGTGCCAGCTCACCCATGTCCTCGACAGGGGGCATGAATTCACCCCTCCACTTT.

For the CDR3, the DNA is TGTGCCAGCAGCCTGCTCATGACAGGCGATGAGCAGTTCTTC. It yields the protein CASSLLMTGDEQFF. The chain has TRBV5-5 and TRBJ2-1, with a possible D match to TRBD1 (6 bases). The CDR3 is 14 amino acids. Per germline, CDR1 SGHKS and CDR2 YYEKEE (reference sequence). The V end was cut by 4 bases, the J end by 8 bases, with 16 bases between.

The J gene is TRBJ2-3, the V gene TRBV3-1; 13 bases map to TRBD2. The CDR3 contains 16 residues. Germline lookup yields CDR1 LGHDT and CDR2 YNNKEL (reference sequence). The ends lost 4 bases at V and 6 bases at J; junction bases unmatched: 7. As DNA, the CDR3 is TGTGCCAGCAGCCTACGGACTAGCGGGGGCCGCGATACGCAGTATTTT. Its translation: CASSLRTSGGRDTQYF.

This clonotype was counted only a few times. The chain joins TRBV3-1 to TRBJ2-2, with D unresolved. The CDR3 has 13 residues. The ends were cut back, 1 base at V and 5 bases at J, with 5 bases in the middle. Germline CDR1 and CDR2: LGHDT and YNNKEL (reference sequence). CDR3 region: CASSQAWTGELFF. CDR3 DNA sequence: TGTGCCAGCAGCCAAGCGTGGACCGGGGAGCTGTTTTTT.

The chain couples TRBV2 to TRBJ2-7; D unresolved. The CDR3 loop spans 13 amino acids. Between the trimmed V and J ends, which lost 4 bases and 0 bases, there was a span of 7 bases. CDR1 is SNHLY, CDR2 FYNNEI, per germline. The CDR3 sequence: CASSGHYSYEQYV. CDR3 nucleotide sequence: TGTGCCAGCAGTGGACATTACTCCTACGAGCAGTACGTC.

This clonotype was seen only once. V gene TRBV7-6 combines with J gene TRBJ2-7; no clear D gene. The V end was cut by 2 bases, the J end by 1 base, with 9 bases between. This CDR3 comprises 14 residues. Germline V gives CDR1 SGHVS, CDR2 FNYEAQ. The CDR3 DNA reads as TGTGCCAGCAGCTTAAACCGTCTATCCTACGAGCAGTACTTC. Encoded protein: CASSLNRLSYEQYF.

There are a few counts of this clonotype. The chain recombines TRBV19 with TRBJ1-1, with no clear D. The CDR3 is made up of 13 amino acids. V was clipped by 8 bases and J by 1 base, with 11 bases between them. In germline, CDR1 is LNHDA, CDR2 SQIVND (reference sequence). The CDR3 DNA sequence: TGTGCCAGTGGGGTTGATTGGAACACTGAAGCTTTCTTT. As protein: CASGVDWNTEAFF.

The chain is built from TRBV12-3 or TRBV12-4 and TRBJ1-5; 7 bases agree with TRBD1. V lost 3 bases to trimming and J lost 6 bases; unmatched junction nucleotides: 11. CDR3 length equals 16 residues. The CDR3: CASSLGAGGESQPQHF. The CDR3 DNA sequence: TGTGCCAGCAGTTTGGGGGCAGGGGGGGAAAGTCAGCCCCAGCATTTT.

This clonotype appeared a few times. V usage is TRBV5-1 and J usage is TRBJ1-2; D gene uncertain. CDR1 is SGHRS and CDR2 is YFSETQ in the germline V gene. The CDR3 covers 14 residues. Trimming cost V 0 bases and J 2 bases, with 8 bases left between them. The CDR3 DNA is TGCGCCAGCAGCTTGGGAGACTTGAACTATGGCTACACCTTC. Its protein product is CASSLGDLNYGYTF.

The J gene is TRBJ1-1, the V gene TRBV6-2 or TRBV6-3; D gene unclear. The CDR3 covers 15 residues. Trimming removed 2 bases at V and 0 bases at J, with 10 bases between. Germline CDR1 and CDR2: MNHEY and SVGEGT. CDR3 nucleotides: TGTGCCAGCAGTTACGCAGGTTATATGAACACTGAAGCTTTCTTT. Translating it yields CASSYAGYMNTEAFF.

In its sample, this clonotype was seen a few times. The J gene is TRBJ1-2, the V gene TRBV6-6; D is unresolved. The germline gives CDR1 MNHNY, CDR2 SVGAGI (reference sequence). This CDR3 region has 15 residues. V was clipped by 6 bases and J by 5 bases, with 19 bases between them. The CDR3 DNA reads as TGTGCCAGCAGGCCCCCCGGCCGCCCGGAGTATGGCTACACCTTC. This encodes CASRPPGRPEYGYTF.

This clonotype was observed a handful of times. This rearrangement joins TRBV29-1 to TRBJ1-5, with D tentatively TRBD1 (6 bases). The CDR3 length is 14 residues. The ends were cut back, 4 bases at V and 0 bases at J, with 10 bases in the middle. Per germline, CDR1 SQVTM and CDR2 ANQGSEA. The CDR3 loop reads CSVGAGASNQPQHF. The CDR3 DNA sequence: TGCAGCGTTGGCGCAGGGGCTAGCAATCAGCCCCAGCATTTT.

The CDR3 reads CASSPFRGNTNYGYTF. CDR3 DNA: TGTGCCAGCAGCCCCTTTCGGGGGAATACTAACTATGGCTACACCTTC. The gene calls are TRBV27 and TRBJ1-2; D perhaps matches TRBD1 (5 bases). This CDR3 has 16 amino acids. Per germline, CDR1 MNHEY and CDR2 SMNVEV (reference sequence). Trimming stripped 6 bases from V and 0 bases from J, with 17 bases between.

The chain uses TRBV13 and TRBJ2-6, with TRBD1 identical over 7 bases. CDR3 size: 17 residues. Per the germline V gene, CDR1 is PRHDT and CDR2 is FYEKMQ (reference sequence). V trimming: 4 bases; J trimming: 0 bases; junction bases outside the gene matches: 6. The CDR3 reads CASSSQDRLSGANVLTF. For the CDR3, the DNA is TGTGCCAGCAGCTCACAGGACAGGCTCTCTGGGGCCAACGTCCTGACTTTC.

The CDR3 sequence is CADNRASATEAFF. Here the CDR3 DNA reads TGTGCCGACAACAGGGCTTCGGCCACTGAAGCTTTCTTT. This rearrangement joins TRBV6-1 to TRBJ1-1, with D tentatively TRBD1 (6 bases). This CDR3 comprises 13 residues. Deletions cut 11 bases from V and 4 bases from J, with 17 bases between. Germline V gene lookup returns CDR1 MNHNS and CDR2 SASEGT.